The clone carrying this T cell receptor (beta chain) has a count of ten or more. The antigen is unknown. The entry originates in a study of T cells in Graves' hyperthyroidism and ophthalmopathy. PBMCs were obtained from about 9.9 ml fresh peripheral blood. Whole-study results and caveats: Blood samples included most of the expanded thyroid clonotypes exceeding 0.001.

From RNA transcripts, TCR beta CDR3 regions were amplified. First-round RT-PCR targeting the TCR CDR3 was performed with the HTBI primer set. TCRdb fed the multiplex PCR reads into MiXCR, producing one record per CDR3 protein. The sample shows about 400,000 distinct CDR3 sequences, 14% to 15% of them seen only once. The clonotype originates from a man aged 18 to 29 with Graves' ophthalmopathy. What was sequenced was blood.

The CDR3 coding sequence is TGTGCCAGTAGTAGCGGTTATAGCTCCTACAATGAGCAGTTCTTC. Amino acids: CASSSGYSSYNEQFF. The rearrangement joins TRBV19 to TRBJ2-1; no clear D. Trimming took off 4 bases at V and 0 bases at J, with 10 bases between the two ends. The CDR3 consists of 15 residues. Germline CDR1 and CDR2: LNHDA and SQIVND (reference sequence).